What follows describes a single T cell receptor (beta chain). Its antigen is not known. The sample comes from a study of monozygotic twins with inflammatory bowel disease. Investigators pulled total RNA out of whole blood and did not sort T cells. Findings and caveats of the study: Limited power may explain why concordant and discordant twins showed no difference in repertoire similarity.

UMIs that included a 6-nucleotide sample barcode were added by template switching, which took place during cDNA synthesis. TCRdb re-analyzed the 5' RACE reads; it lists each CDR3 protein once, without DNA. This sample's table has 300,000 to 400,000 distinct CDR3 sequences. CDR1 and CDR2 (germline): SQVTM, ANQGSEA. The CDR3 runs to 12 residues. Sequenced input: blood. The chain is built from TRBV29-1 and TRBJ2-7. This clonotype was sampled from a human donor with ulcerative colitis or Crohn's disease, or a healthy co-twin of an affected twin (not recorded which). The chain's CDR3 is CSVGVGGLEQYF.